This T cell receptor (beta chain) stems from a study of human T cells and chemical hapten exposure. Whole-study context: Patients were mainly female, each with alopecia areata, totalis or universalis.

A single record per CDR3 protein comes from TCRdb applying MiXCR to the RACE reads. The table includes about 53,000 distinct CDR3 sequences, 9.5% to 10% detected once. Time point in this sample: pre-sensitization, week 0. Indicated treatment: therapeutic diphenylcyclopropenone sensitization with weekly scalp DPC. This clonotype was seen only a few times. Germline CDR1 MNHEY, CDR2 SVGEGT. CDR3 length: 13 amino acids. Trimming left V 1 base short and J 6 bases short, with 7 bases between. The receptor was derived from a man aged 40-55 years with alopecia areata. Some clones in this sample may be carry-over from other donors' samples. This specimen consisted of whole blood, obtained in connection with sensitization to the hapten diphenylcyclopropenone (DPC). This chain joins TRBV6-2 or TRBV6-3 and TRBJ2-1; a weak D match, TRBD1 (6 bases). DNA for the CDR3: TGTGCCAGCAGTTACTTGACAGGCAATGAGCAGTTCTTC. Encoded protein: CASSYLTGNEQFF.